This is a list of T cell receptor beta chains from one sample in a study of blood T cell repertoires in COVID-19. Measured with immunoSEQ multiplex PCR; TCRdb has only the in-frame clones, and not every one. The sample consists of about 320,000 clones, about 85% of them appearing once. The sequencing sample was made of PBMCs or T cells enriched from blood (not recorded which). The receptors here all came from a woman under 40 who had been exposed to COVID-19. Each CDR3 is given with its conserved first and last residue. A D gene is named only where the DNA matches it firmly. Where a row states a size, it is once, few, many or the class of an expanded clone; other rows omit it.

V gene,J gene,clone size,D gene,CDR3 protein,CDR3 DNA
TRBV10-3,TRBJ1-5,few,.,CAISESPLGANHQPQHF,TGTGCCATCAGTGAGTCCCCCCTGGGGGCGAATCATCAGCCCCAGCATTTT
TRBV28,TRBJ2-7,.,.,CASSFQRVGEQYF,TGTGCCAGCAGTTTCCAGAGGGTTGGGGAGCAGTACTTC
TRBV5-6,TRBJ1-5,.,.,CASSRMDRNQPQHF,TGTGCCAGCAGCCGAATGGACAGAAATCAGCCCCAGCATTTT
TRBV4-2,TRBJ2-3,.,.,CASSQDRAGSTDTQYF,TGTGCCAGCAGCCAAGATCGGGCGGGTTCCACAGATACGCAGTATTTT
TRBV3-1/TRBV3-2,TRBJ2-2,.,.,CASSQTDTGELFF,TGTGCCAGCAGCCAGACAGACACCGGGGAGCTGTTTTTT
TRBV24-1,TRBJ2-3,.,.,CATSDSSGVSTDTQYF,TGTGCCACCAGTGATAGTAGCGGAGTAAGCACAGATACGCAGTATTTT
TRBV6-1,TRBJ1-6,.,TRBD1,CASSQDRGQYNSPLHF,TGTGCCAGCAGTCAAGACAGGGGGCAATATAATTCACCCCTCCACTTT
TRBV28,TRBJ2-7,.,TRBD1,CASSDRVDEQYF,TGTGCCAGCTCTGACAGGGTCGACGAGCAGTACTTC
TRBV10-3,TRBJ2-7,.,.,CAISQGSYEQYF,TGTGCCATCAGCCAGGGAAGCTACGAGCAGTACTTC
TRBV19,TRBJ1-5,.,TRBD1,CASAPGTENQPQHF,TGTGCCAGTGCCCCCGGGACAGAGAATCAGCCCCAGCATTTT
TRBV5-1,TRBJ1-4,.,.,CASSLATGEKLFF,TGCGCCAGCAGCTTGGCCACAGGGGAAAAACTGTTTTTT
TRBV7-3,TRBJ1-1,.,.,CASSSSPGLNTEAFF,TGTGCCAGCAGCTCGTCTCCGGGGTTGAACACTGAAGCTTTCTTT
TRBV2,TRBJ1-1,.,.,CASSPSNTEAFF,TGTGCCAGCAGTCCGTCGAACACTGAAGCTTTCTTT
TRBV7-2,TRBJ1-5,.,.,CASSLDRGPNQPQHF,TGTGCCAGCAGCTTAGATAGGGGCCCTAATCAGCCCCAGCATTTT
TRBV13,TRBJ1-5,.,.,CASSLSGEQPQHF,TGTGCCAGCAGCTTGTCAGGGGAACAGCCCCAGCATTTT
TRBV2,TRBJ2-5,.,TRBD1,CASRRQGAIETQYF,TGTGCCAGCAGAAGACAGGGGGCGATAGAGACCCAGTACTTC
TRBV16,TRBJ1-1,.,.,CASSHPGPLGNTEAFF,TGTGCCAGCAGCCACCCAGGGCCGCTAGGGAACACTGAAGCTTTCTTT
TRBV19,TRBJ1-2,.,.,CASRQTGNYGYTF,TGTGCCAGTAGGCAGACAGGCAACTATGGCTACACCTTC
TRBV20-1,TRBJ2-5,few,.,CSAESRETQYF,TGCAGTGCCGAAAGCAGGGAGACCCAGTACTTC
TRBV27,TRBJ2-2,few,.,CASSSKRRGRDTGELFF,TGTGCCAGCAGTTCCAAACGGAGGGGGCGCGACACCGGGGAGCTGTTTTTT
TRBV9,TRBJ1-5,.,.,CASSSTGNNQPQHF,TGTGCCAGCAGCTCCACAGGGAACAATCAGCCCCAGCATTTT
TRBV19,TRBJ2-2,.,TRBD1,CASRPGQGNTGELFF,TGTGCCAGTAGACCGGGACAGGGGAACACCGGGGAGCTGTTTTTT
TRBV19,TRBJ2-1,.,.,CASSPERVGEQFF,TGTGCCAGTAGTCCCGAGCGGGTTGGTGAGCAGTTCTTC
TRBV6-2/TRBV6-3,TRBJ2-1,.,.,CASSYSLQGRNEQFF,TGTGCCAGCAGTTACTCGTTGCAGGGGCGCAATGAGCAGTTCTTC
TRBV29-1,TRBJ1-2,few,TRBD1,CSVGGQGAIYGYTF,TGCAGCGTTGGGGGACAGGGGGCGATCTATGGCTACACCTTC
TRBV27,TRBJ2-3,once,.,CASSLYGGPVGTQYF,TGTGCCAGCAGTTTATACGGGGGGCCAGTTGGTACGCAGTATTTT
TRBV6-2/TRBV6-3,TRBJ2-7,.,.,CASSYDSRASYEQYF,TGTGCCAGCAGTTACGACTCGCGGGCGTCCTACGAGCAGTACTTC
TRBV25-1,TRBJ1-2,.,TRBD1,CASSEHRGHGYTF,TGTGCCAGCAGTGAGCACAGGGGTCATGGCTACACCTTC
TRBV11-2,TRBJ2-3,.,TRBD2,CASSLITAGGLTDTQYF,TGTGCCAGCAGCTTGATCACGGCGGGAGGGCTGACAGATACGCAGTATTTT
TRBV6-5,TRBJ2-7,.,.,CASQALYEQYF,TGTGCCAGCCAGGCGCTCTACGAGCAGTACTTC
TRBV30,TRBJ1-2,.,TRBD1,CAWSGTARYGYTF,TGTGCCTGGTCCGGGACAGCCAGATATGGCTACACCTTC
TRBV7-5,TRBJ1-1,.,.,CARSLALVGTYNTEAFF,TGTGCCAGAAGCTTAGCGTTGGTAGGGACATATAACACTGAAGCTTTCTTT
TRBV5-1,TRBJ1-3,.,TRBD1,CASSLGVGGLSGNTIYF,TGCGCCAGCAGCTTGGGAGTAGGGGGCTTATCTGGAAACACCATATATTTT
TRBV10-3,TRBJ1-2,.,TRBD1,CAISDSGGTGGFHGYTF,TGTGCCATCAGTGACTCAGGTGGGACAGGGGGCTTCCATGGCTACACCTTC